Listed below are T cell receptor beta chains from one sample, sequenced in a study of T cell responses to AZD1222 COVID-19 vaccine. The repertoire was sequenced with immunoSEQ multiplex PCR; TCRdb's copy has only in-frame clones and lacks some. The table lists around 140,000 clones, roughly 85% of them singletons, with about 7.9% in the top ten. The sample here was peripheral blood, taken 28 days after the second dose of the MenACWY control vaccine. These receptors came from an adult who received the MenACWY meningococcal vaccine as a control. The conserved cysteine and the conserved F or W are not part of the CDR3 here. The order of the fields is V gene, J gene, CDR3 protein.

TRBV28	TRBJ1-5	ASSLIGRVGNQPQH
TRBV3-1/TRBV3-2	TRBJ2-5	ASNRGGRGTLWGQETQY
TRBV6-1	TRBJ1-1	ASSEARTEAF
TRBV3-1/TRBV3-2	TRBJ2-7	ASSRLGSSPEQY
TRBV2	TRBJ2-2	ASSPLGNTGELF
TRBV28	TRBJ1-4	ASSSPPTGGNEKLF
TRBV2	TRBJ1-5	ASSVRQNQPQH
TRBV5-1	TRBJ2-5	ASSLAQGPGGTQY
TRBV5-1	TRBJ2-7	ASSLGPHYEQY
TRBV5-1	TRBJ2-7	ASSFDYEQY
TRBV5-4	TRBJ2-5	ASSERGRGFQETQY
TRBV20-1	TRBJ2-7	SAKSYEQY
TRBV29-1	TRBJ2-5	SVVGTGAGAQY